This T cell receptor beta chain was recovered during a study of CD8+ T cells in alopecia areata. Extracted RNA was reverse transcribed, and the resulting cDNA served as sequencing template. Sequenced by immunoSEQ multiplex PCR; TCRdb stores in-frame clones only, minus some. The repertoire has some 150,000 clones, less than 75% of them found once; the top ten carry around 34%. Overall study findings and caveats: Clonality exceeded that of normal scalp in lesional scalp, most notably in alopecia totalis/universalis. Patients shared TCRs less clearly than mice did, possibly for HLA-related reasons. Resident alphabeta T-cell populations of normal skin are likewise subject to sequencing in scalp samples.

Regarding this clone: Its antigen is currently unknown.

CD4+ and CD8+ T cells were sorted from PBMCs. The CDR3 runs to 14 residues. V was clipped by 5 bases and J by 1 base, with 12 bases between them. Per the germline V gene, CDR1 is SGHDT and CDR2 is YYEEEE. The TCR comes from a human donor in good health. The sample consisted of CD8+ T cells sorted from blood. This chain connects TRBV5-6 to TRBJ1-1; a weak D match, TRBD1 (6 bases). Here the CDR3 DNA reads TGTGCCAGCAGTTCAGGGGAGGAGAACACTGAAGCTTTCTTT. The encoded protein is CASSSGEENTEAFF.